The 27 T cell receptor beta chains below come from one sample, sequenced in a study of T cell responses to AZD1222 COVID-19 vaccine. TCRdb's copy holds only in-frame clones and misses some; the assay was immunoSEQ multiplex PCR. This sample has roughly 80,000 clones, with 70% to 90% found just once. The sample was peripheral blood, taken on day 0 of AZD1222 vaccination. Receptors originate from an adult in good health.

The V and J genes are TRBV4-1 and TRBJ2-7; unclear D gene. Germline loops: CDR1 MGHRA, CDR2 YSYEKL. V lost 2 bases to trimming and J lost 7 bases, with 12 bases between them. The CDR3 runs to 13 residues. In nucleotides, the CDR3 is TGCGCCAGCAGCCAACGAATCCTGTATGAGCAGTACTTC. Translated, it gives CASSQRILYEQYF.

J is TRBJ1-2 and V is TRBV20-1; 11 bases line up with TRBD1. V shed 3 bases, J shed 3 bases, and the junction held 6 bases outside the gene matches. Germline V CDR1 and CDR2: DFQATT, SNEGSKA (reference sequence). The CDR3 has 15 amino acids. The CDR3 is CSASQLGQGDYGYTF. The CDR3 nucleotides are TGCAGTGCTAGTCAGTTGGGACAGGGGGACTATGGCTACACCTTC.

V is TRBV7-3 and J is TRBJ2-1; TRBD1 aligns across 9 bases. After removal of 3 bases from V and 2 bases from J, the junction contained 8 bases not matched to a gene. Germline loops: CDR1 SGHTA, CDR2 FQGTGA. CDR3 size: 17 residues. For the CDR3, the DNA is TGTGCCAGCAGCTTGGGTCAAGGGACAGGGACCTACAATGAGCAGTTCTTC. Protein: CASSLGQGTGTYNEQFF.

This chain connects TRBV12-2 to TRBJ2-1; the DNA was not used to check the table's D call, TRBD1. TRBV12-2 has pseudogene status. The CDR3 loop spans 18 amino acids. The CDR3 DNA reads TGTGCAAGTCGCTCGTCCAGAGCCCATCAGGCCTCCTACAATGAGCAGTTCTTC. Protein sequence: CASRSSRAHQASYNEQFF.

The chain uses TRBV6-2 or TRBV6-3 and TRBJ1-5, with D tentatively TRBD1 (6 bases). The CDR3 sequence is 14 residues long. Germline V gives CDR1 MNHEY, CDR2 SVGEGT. The V and J ends lost 5 bases and 8 bases respectively, with 16 bases between them. In nucleotides, the CDR3 is TGTGCCAGCAGTACATGGGGGCTGGTTGAGCCCCAGCATTTT. Translation gives CASSTWGLVEPQHF.

V is TRBV13 and J is TRBJ2-3; TRBD2 matches at 8 bases. After removal of 4 bases from V and 0 bases from J, the junction contained 6 bases not matched to a gene. Germline loops: CDR1 PRHDT, CDR2 FYEKMQ (reference sequence). The CDR3 length is 16 residues. The CDR3 here is CASSSIIAGSTDTQYF. In DNA form, the CDR3 reads TGTGCCAGCAGCTCGATTATAGCGGGGAGCACAGATACGCAGTATTTT.

This clone was seen once. The J gene is TRBJ2-3, the V gene TRBV19; D is unresolved. Germline CDR1 is LNHDA and CDR2 is SQIVND (reference sequence). The CDR3 runs to 13 residues. Between the trimmed V and J ends, which lost 8 bases and 1 base, there was a span of 10 bases. The CDR3 nucleotides read TGTGCCAGTTCGGTGTGGGGCACAGATACGCAGTATTTT. It specifies CASSVWGTDTQYF.

The rearrangement links TRBV7-9 to TRBJ2-3; perhaps TRBD2 as D (6 bases). The CDR3 sequence is 14 residues long. Per the germline V gene, CDR1 is SEHNR and CDR2 is FQNEAQ (reference sequence). V was pared by 7 bases and J by 0 bases, with 11 bases between. The CDR3 nucleotides are TGTGCCAGCAAAGTGGCGGGGAGCACAGATACGCAGTATTTT. Encoded protein: CASKVAGSTDTQYF.

The chain joins TRBV5-4 to TRBJ2-1, with TRBD1 identical over 8 bases. V shed 3 bases, J shed 12 bases, and the junction held 2 bases outside the gene matches. The length of the CDR3 is 11 residues. CDR1 is SGHNT and CDR2 is YYREEE in the germline V gene (reference sequence). The CDR3 loop is CASSSGQGQFF. CDR3 coding DNA: TGTGCCAGCAGCTCTGGACAGGGGCAGTTCTTC.

In nucleotides, the CDR3 is TGTGCCAGCAGCTTAGCCTGGGACAGCGGCTATGGCTACACCTTC. Its translation: CASSLAWDSGYGYTF. The rearrangement links TRBV7-9 to TRBJ1-2, with 7 positions matching TRBD1. CDR3 length: 15 residues. Germline CDR1 and CDR2: SEHNR and FQNEAQ (reference sequence). The junction had 5 bases not matched to a gene; V was cut back by 0 bases and J by 4 bases.

A single count supports this clone. This chain links TRBV2 with TRBJ1-4, with a weak D call TRBD1 (5 bases). The CDR3 is made up of 15 amino acids. The germline CDR1 and CDR2 sequences are SNHLY and FYNNEI. Trimming stripped 5 bases from V and 5 bases from J, with 15 bases between. Here the CDR3 DNA reads TGTGCCAGCAGTCAAGGAGGGGCCGCCAATGAAAAACTGTTTTTT. It is translated as CASSQGGAANEKLFF.

V gene TRBV13 combines with J gene TRBJ2-3, with 8 bases identical to TRBD2. This CDR3 comprises 16 residues. Looked up from germline, CDR1 is PRHDT and CDR2 is FYEKMQ (reference sequence). Trimming removed 4 bases from V and 5 bases from J; junction bases left unmatched: 11. The CDR3 region is CASSSPGGGRGDTQYF. The CDR3 coding sequence is TGTGCCAGCAGCTCCCCCGGGGGGGGGCGTGGAGATACGCAGTATTTT. The variable domain in full, completed from reference TRBV13 and TRBJ2-3, reads AAGVIQSPRHLIKEKRETATLKCYPIPRHDTVYWYQQGPGQDPQFLISFYEKMQSDKGSIPDRFSAQQFSDYHSELNMSSLELGDSALYFCASSSPGGGRGDTQYFGPGTRLTVL.

V gene TRBV7-9 combines with J gene TRBJ2-7, with D perhaps TRBD2 (6 bases). Germline V CDR1 and CDR2: SEHNR, FQNEAQ (reference sequence). V was clipped by 5 bases and J by 2 bases, with 13 bases between them. The length of the CDR3 is 14 residues. Written as DNA, the CDR3 is TGTGCCAGCAGCCCGCGGGACCTCCCCTACGAGCAGTACTTC. Translated: CASSPRDLPYEQYF.

V gene TRBV20-1 combines with J gene TRBJ1-1; D remains unclear. V dropped 6 bases and J dropped 5 bases, with 10 bases sitting between them. This CDR3 region has 11 residues. In germline, CDR1 is DFQATT, CDR2 SNEGSKA (reference sequence). CDR3: CSAISGTEAFF. CDR3 DNA sequence: TGCAGTGCCATAAGTGGGACTGAAGCTTTCTTT.

The chain uses TRBV4-3 and TRBJ1-5, with D possibly being TRBD1 (6 bases). This CDR3 comprises 16 residues. Germline values: CDR1 LGHNA, CDR2 YSLEER. Trimming removed 4 bases from V and 0 bases from J, with 13 bases in between. In DNA, the CDR3 is TGCGCCAGCAGCCCCCAAGGGGGAATTAGCAATCAGCCCCAGCATTTT. Its translation is CASSPQGGISNQPQHF.

This chain connects TRBV2 to TRBJ2-3; 10 bases agree with TRBD2. With 2 bases clipped from V and 5 bases from J, the junction kept 13 bases outside the gene matches. The CDR3 has 18 amino acids. Looked up from germline, CDR1 is SNHLY and CDR2 is FYNNEI. CDR3 DNA sequence: TGTGCCAGCAGTGAATTGAAGGCCAGCGGGGGGGCTAGAGATACGCAGTATTTT. Its translation is CASSELKASGGARDTQYF.

This sequence joins TRBV6-5 and TRBJ1-5, with a tentative D call TRBD1 (5 bases). Germline V lookup: CDR1 MNHEY, CDR2 SVGAGI. This CDR3 spans 12 amino acids. V lost 10 bases and J lost 4, with 11 bases in between. This CDR3 is CATGTANQPQHF. The DNA of the CDR3 is TGTGCCACGGGGACGGCAAATCAGCCCCAGCATTTT.

This rearrangement joins TRBV6-5 to TRBJ2-7; 7 bases agree with TRBD1. The CDR3 sequence is 13 residues long. V lost 7 bases and J lost 3; bases outside the gene matches: 6. Germline-derived CDR1 and CDR2 are MNHEY and SVGAGI. CDR3 in amino acids: CASTSRGNYEQYF. CDR3 in DNA: TGTGCCAGCACTTCCAGGGGGAACTACGAGCAGTACTTC.

This sequence joins TRBV5-1 and TRBJ2-2; D unclear. Germline V gene lookup returns CDR1 SGHRS and CDR2 YFSETQ. The V gene lost 3 bases and the J gene lost 3 bases, with 6 bases spanning the gap. The CDR3 has 13 residues. The CDR3 bases are TGCGCCAGCAGCTACACATACACCGGGGAGCTGTTTTTT. It is translated as CASSYTYTGELFF.

The CDR3 DNA reads as TGTGCCAGCACTCCGGGAGTTAAAGAAGCTTTCTTT. It is translated as CASTPGVKEAFF. The chain recombines TRBV14 with TRBJ1-1; D is undetermined. Trimming pared 7 bases from V and 8 bases from J, leaving 14 bases between. In germline, CDR1 is SGHDN, CDR2 FVKESK. The CDR3 runs to 12 residues. The full variable domain, with the rest looked up from reference TRBV14 and TRBJ1-1, is EAGVTQFPSHSVIEKGQTVTLRCDPISGHDNLYWYRRVMGKEIKFLLHFVKESKQDESGMPNNRFLAERTGGTYSTLKVQPAELEDSGVYFCASTPGVKEAFFGQGTRLTVV.

The chain's CDR3 is CSAPRGGTQYF. CDR3 nucleotides: TGCAGTGCCCCCCGCGGGGGGACCCAGTACTTC. The chain carries TRBV20-1 and TRBJ2-5, with 7 bases lining up with TRBD2. The CDR3 has 11 residues. Germline V gene lookup returns CDR1 DFQATT and CDR2 SNEGSKA (reference sequence). The V and J ends lost 6 bases and 7 bases, in that order; junction bases with no gene match: 5.

This sequence joins TRBV5-1 and TRBJ2-5, with D possibly being TRBD2 (6 bases). The CDR3 is 14 residues long. V was clipped by 5 bases and J by 5 bases, with 16 bases between them. In germline, CDR1 is SGHRS, CDR2 YFSETQ. The CDR3 bases are TGCGCCAGCAGGCGGGACCCGGGGATGGAGACCCAGTACTTC. Its translation: CASRRDPGMETQYF.

The genes are TRBV4-2 and TRBJ1-2, with a possible D match to TRBD1 (6 bases). CDR3 length: 14 residues. V gave up 2 bases and J gave up 4 bases, with 11 bases separating them. Germline CDR1 LGHNA, CDR2 YNFKEQ. The CDR3 sequence is CASSQTTGTYGYTF. CDR3 sequence (DNA): TGTGCCAGCAGCCAAACGACAGGTACCTATGGCTACACCTTC.

This chain connects TRBV18 to TRBJ1-2; no clear D. CDR1 is KGHSH, CDR2 LQKENI, per germline. V lost 2 bases, J lost 1 base, and 14 bases lay in between. This CDR3 contains 16 residues. CDR3 sequence reads: CASSPESGGFNYGYTF. The CDR3 DNA follows: TGTGCCAGCTCACCAGAATCGGGCGGGTTTAACTATGGCTACACCTTC.

V and J are TRBV3-1 (or the pseudogene TRBV3-2) and TRBJ1-4; 7 bases line up with TRBD1. The CDR3 is made up of 14 amino acids. Germline loops: CDR1 LGHDT, CDR2 YNNKEL (reference sequence). J was trimmed by 7 bases and V by 4 bases; bases with no gene match: 6. The CDR3, as DNA: TGTGCCAGCAGCCCCCCAGGGGGACTTGAAAAACTGTTTTTT. Protein product: CASSPPGGLEKLFF.

This chain joins TRBV7-9 and TRBJ2-7, with D hard to call. This CDR3 comprises 13 residues. The germline V gene has CDR1 SEHNR and CDR2 FQNEAQ (reference sequence). The ends were cut back, 4 bases at V and 4 bases at J, with 11 bases in the middle. This chain's CDR3 is CASSSEWGYEQYF. Here the CDR3 DNA reads TGTGCCAGCAGCTCCGAGTGGGGATACGAGCAGTACTTC.

This sequence joins TRBV29-1 and TRBJ1-1; D call uncertain. V shed 5 bases and J shed 1 base, with 8 bases lying between them. Germline assignment: CDR1 SQVTM and CDR2 ANQGSEA. The CDR3 contains 12 residues. Written as DNA, the CDR3 is TGCAGCGTTTGGGATCGGAACACTGAAGCTTTCTTT. Protein sequence: CSVWDRNTEAFF.